These T cell receptor beta chains were read from a single sample in a study of cytomegalovirus exposure and HLA in healthy donors. Assay used: immunoSEQ multiplex PCR; TCRdb lists only in-frame clones, some missing. The repertoire table contains under 150,000 clones. Sample: PBMCs. The receptor set was obtained from a man aged 35 to 55 in good health and CMV-seronegative. Both conserved end residues are part of each CDR3. The D gene is left open where the match is weak.

cdr3_aa d_call v_call cdr3_length j_call
CASSPQGFDYGYTF . TRBV7-9 14 TRBJ1-2
CASSVQGSSYNEQFF . TRBV9 15 TRBJ2-1
CASSETGGDQPQHF TRBD1 TRBV6-5 14 TRBJ1-5
CAWSVHGARTDTQYF . TRBV30 15 TRBJ2-3
CASSNTGTGTYGYTF TRBD1 TRBV2 15 TRBJ1-2
CASSIGDSELETQYF TRBD1 TRBV19 15 TRBJ2-5
CASSPGQANQPQHF TRBD1 TRBV18 14 TRBJ1-5
CSGAGGADAFF . TRBV29-1 11 TRBJ1-1
CSVGPGQGNEQYF TRBD1 TRBV29-1 13 .
CASSQALGTGGRYGYTF TRBD1 TRBV4-3 17 TRBJ1-2
CASSFLGETQYF . TRBV28 12 TRBJ2-5
CASSQGTGLNTGELFF TRBD1 TRBV5-8 16 TRBJ2-2
CASSKAGGAWEQYF . TRBV7-9 14 TRBJ2-7
CASSLDRDTGELFF . TRBV5-1 14 TRBJ2-2
CASSPFPDKGQKLFF . TRBV9 15 TRBJ1-4
CASSEGSGGATDTQYF TRBD2 TRBV6-4 16 TRBJ2-3
CASRTGREGPGANVLTF . TRBV27 17 TRBJ2-6
CASKQAGADTQYF TRBD2 TRBV9 13 TRBJ2-3
CASSNRDFGELFF . TRBV2 13 TRBJ2-2
CASSLGVSYGYTF . TRBV7-2 13 TRBJ1-2
CSALQGNEQYF . TRBV20-1 11 TRBJ2-7
CASSQGGGASSELFF TRBD2 TRBV4-3 15 TRBJ2-2
CASRTAAGTEAFF . TRBV27 13 TRBJ1-1
CASSRLAGPSTWTETQYF TRBD2 TRBV5-4 18 TRBJ2-5
CASSGDSYEQYF TRBD1 TRBV6-1 12 TRBJ2-7
CASSLANRDEQYF . TRBV7-9 13 TRBJ2-7
CASRNDRGGTEAFF TRBD1 TRBV25-1 14 TRBJ1-1
CASSHQTVTGAYEQYF TRBD1 TRBV27 16 TRBJ2-7
CASSSTGSTDTQYF . TRBV18 14 TRBJ2-3
CASTSGLGTDTQYF . TRBV5-1 14 TRBJ2-3
CASRRGQMNTEAFF . TRBV11-1 14 TRBJ1-1
CASSPPDRLNYGYTF TRBD1 TRBV18 15 TRBJ1-2
CASSFQCTNEKLFF . TRBV7-7 14 TRBJ1-4
CASSQDKWQDTGELFF . TRBV4-3 16 TRBJ2-2
CASSALLAGGPDTQYF TRBD2 TRBV9 16 TRBJ2-3
CASSVVPTGGGELFF TRBD1 TRBV9 15 TRBJ2-2
CASSLIQGYNSPLHF . TRBV7-2 15 TRBJ1-6